These T cell receptor beta chains were read from a single sample in a study of blood T cells in healthy people across ages. TCRdb fed the 5' RACE reads into MiXCR, producing one record per CDR3 protein. The sample records about 1.5 million distinct CDR3 sequences, approximately 42% being singletons. The sample taken for sequencing was blood. Receptors originate from a woman under 30 in good health. CDR3s include the opening cysteine and the closing phenylalanine or tryptophan. The order of the fields is clone size, J gene, CDR3 length, V gene, CDR3 protein. Clone size, where shown, is once, few, many, or a class for clones that have expanded.

clone_size: -
j_call: TRBJ1-1
cdr3_length: 13
v_call: TRBV5-6
cdr3_aa: CASSFRGRGGAFF

clone_size: -
j_call: TRBJ1-1
cdr3_length: 14
v_call: TRBV27
cdr3_aa: CASSPLGQNTEAFF

clone_size: few
j_call: TRBJ2-3
cdr3_length: 14
v_call: TRBV29-1
cdr3_aa: CSVGREGLTDTQYF

clone_size: few
j_call: TRBJ1-6
cdr3_length: 14
v_call: TRBV27
cdr3_aa: CASSRRGSNSPLHF

clone_size: few
j_call: TRBJ1-2
cdr3_length: 15
v_call: TRBV4-3
cdr3_aa: CASSQNRQGAFGYTF

clone_size: few
j_call: TRBJ2-7
cdr3_length: 15
v_call: TRBV9
cdr3_aa: CASSAGPSSYNEQYF

clone_size: -
j_call: TRBJ2-1
cdr3_length: 12
v_call: TRBV6-1
cdr3_aa: CAARGFYNEQFF

clone_size: few
j_call: TRBJ1-2
cdr3_length: 14
v_call: TRBV6-6
cdr3_aa: CASRTGTEAYGYTF

clone_size: -
j_call: TRBJ1-1
cdr3_length: 14
v_call: TRBV3-1
cdr3_aa: CASSLDMWTAEAFF

clone_size: -
j_call: TRBJ2-2
cdr3_length: 19
v_call: TRBV20-1
cdr3_aa: CSAPGPGTSGRSGTGELFF

clone_size: once
j_call: TRBJ2-5
cdr3_length: 15
v_call: TRBV10-3
cdr3_aa: CAISGDSLYRETQYF

clone_size: few
j_call: TRBJ1-4
cdr3_length: 14
v_call: TRBV20-1
cdr3_aa: CSAGGGQLNEKLFF

clone_size: -
j_call: TRBJ2-7
cdr3_length: 14
v_call: TRBV20-1
cdr3_aa: CSASPTGPYNEQYF

clone_size: -
j_call: TRBJ1-1
cdr3_length: 12
v_call: TRBV6-2/TRBV6-3
cdr3_aa: CASGEGNTEAFF

clone_size: few
j_call: TRBJ2-7
cdr3_length: 15
v_call: TRBV6-6
cdr3_aa: CASWGLSDSSYEQYF

clone_size: -
j_call: TRBJ2-5
cdr3_length: 16
v_call: TRBV4-2
cdr3_aa: CASSQDGLAGVETQYF

clone_size: few
j_call: TRBJ2-3
cdr3_length: 13
v_call: TRBV6-5
cdr3_aa: CASSYQGGDTQYF

clone_size: -
j_call: TRBJ2-5
cdr3_length: 16
v_call: TRBV7-2
cdr3_aa: CASSFQRLAGKETQYF

clone_size: -
j_call: TRBJ2-1
cdr3_length: 16
v_call: TRBV5-6
cdr3_aa: CASTTTRGSGYNEQFF

clone_size: -
j_call: TRBJ1-1
cdr3_length: 15
v_call: TRBV5-5
cdr3_aa: CASSLYAVTNTEAFF

clone_size: once
j_call: TRBJ2-4
cdr3_length: 14
v_call: TRBV19
cdr3_aa: CASSILYRSNIQYF

clone_size: few
j_call: TRBJ2-3
cdr3_length: 12
v_call: TRBV12-3/TRBV12-4
cdr3_aa: CATGTLPDTQYF

clone_size: few
j_call: TRBJ2-5
cdr3_length: 14
v_call: TRBV12-3/TRBV12-4
cdr3_aa: CASRRLGGQETQYF

clone_size: -
j_call: TRBJ2-7
cdr3_length: 13
v_call: TRBV7-9
cdr3_aa: CASRPAHSYEQYF

clone_size: -
j_call: TRBJ2-5
cdr3_length: 15
v_call: TRBV27
cdr3_aa: CASSRLKWEVHEQYF

clone_size: many
j_call: TRBJ2-7
cdr3_length: 13
v_call: TRBV29-1
cdr3_aa: CSVSDRVSYEQYF

clone_size: few
j_call: TRBJ2-1
cdr3_length: 16
v_call: TRBV5-1
cdr3_aa: CASSSPGLAGANEQFF

clone_size: -
j_call: TRBJ1-2
cdr3_length: 17
v_call: TRBV28
cdr3_aa: CASSLLGVDTKTYGYTF

clone_size: -
j_call: TRBJ2-1
cdr3_length: 17
v_call: TRBV4-3
cdr3_aa: CASSQENSGSSYNEQFF

clone_size: -
j_call: TRBJ1-1
cdr3_length: 12
v_call: TRBV7-9
cdr3_aa: CASREWQTEAFF

clone_size: -
j_call: TRBJ2-7
cdr3_length: 15
v_call: TRBV7-8
cdr3_aa: CASSAGTVLTYEQYF

clone_size: -
j_call: TRBJ1-5
cdr3_length: 12
v_call: TRBV6-5
cdr3_aa: CASGGRGQPQHF

clone_size: once
j_call: TRBJ2-7
cdr3_length: 14
v_call: TRBV6-5
cdr3_aa: CASSYAGGTNEQYF

clone_size: few
j_call: TRBJ2-7
cdr3_length: 15
v_call: TRBV6-2/TRBV6-3
cdr3_aa: CASSYSRVTAYEQYF

clone_size: -
j_call: TRBJ2-5
cdr3_length: 16
v_call: TRBV10-3
cdr3_aa: CAISSYIGQGGETQYF

clone_size: few
j_call: TRBJ1-1
cdr3_length: 14
v_call: TRBV20-1
cdr3_aa: CSAREGWIPGEAFF

clone_size: few
j_call: -
cdr3_length: 13
v_call: TRBV27
cdr3_aa: CASSFRTGDEQYF

clone_size: -
j_call: TRBJ1-2
cdr3_length: 15
v_call: TRBV27
cdr3_aa: CASSFGTGKGYGYTF

clone_size: -
j_call: TRBJ2-1
cdr3_length: 19
v_call: TRBV14
cdr3_aa: CASSPSRRVLAGVGNEQFF

clone_size: -
j_call: -
cdr3_length: 15
v_call: TRBV7-9
cdr3_aa: CASSFPPASYNEQYF

clone_size: few
j_call: TRBJ2-6
cdr3_length: 13
v_call: TRBV5-1
cdr3_aa: CASNPSGANVLTF

clone_size: few
j_call: TRBJ2-4
cdr3_length: 14
v_call: TRBV2
cdr3_aa: CASQTGNRPNIQYF

clone_size: -
j_call: TRBJ1-1
cdr3_length: 12
v_call: TRBV7-9
cdr3_aa: CTSSLGTVEAFF

clone_size: -
j_call: TRBJ2-3
cdr3_length: 19
v_call: TRBV7-8
cdr3_aa: CASSLGVLIGGVRTDTQYF

clone_size: few
j_call: TRBJ2-1
cdr3_length: 14
v_call: TRBV12-3/TRBV12-4
cdr3_aa: CASRWTSGGYEQFF

clone_size: few
j_call: TRBJ1-1
cdr3_length: 13
v_call: TRBV6-4
cdr3_aa: CASSDTDNTEAFF

clone_size: few
j_call: TRBJ1-6
cdr3_length: 14
v_call: TRBV14
cdr3_aa: CASSQVSRTSPLHF

clone_size: few
j_call: TRBJ1-5
cdr3_length: 12
v_call: TRBV27
cdr3_aa: CASSPSGQPQHF

clone_size: few
j_call: TRBJ1-1
cdr3_length: 15
v_call: TRBV12-3/TRBV12-4
cdr3_aa: CASSLQLGMNTEAFF

clone_size: few
j_call: TRBJ1-4
cdr3_length: 15
v_call: TRBV9
cdr3_aa: CASSAGTVVGEKLFF

clone_size: many
j_call: TRBJ2-5
cdr3_length: 15
v_call: TRBV6-5
cdr3_aa: CASRSLEGGKETQYF